Presented here are 9 T cell receptor beta chains from one specimen sequenced in a study of T cells in tuberculosis. Stated time point: new active TB diagnosis, blood taken before or within 7 days of starting treatment. Only in-frame clones appear in the TCRdb table, and some are missing; sequencing was by immunoSEQ multiplex PCR. The repertoire includes around 33,000 clones, about 90% of them detected once, and 6.5% to 9% sits in the top ten. The starting material was PBMCs, obtained at tuberculosis diagnosis. The receptors here all came from an adult with tuberculosis. Some clones in this sample may be carry-over from other donors' samples.

The gene calls are TRBV6-1 and TRBJ2-3; D unclear. The CDR3 is 12 residues long. Per the germline V gene, CDR1 is MNHNS and CDR2 is SASEGT. Between the trimmed V and J ends, which lost 9 bases and 2 bases, there was a span of 9 bases. The CDR3 spells CARRHSTDTQYF. The CDR3 nucleotides read TGTGCCAGAAGACATTCCACAGATACGCAGTATTTT.

The J gene is TRBJ2-7, the V gene TRBV29-1, with 7 nucleotides matching TRBD1. V dropped 6 bases and J dropped 2; count of bases not matched to a gene: 10. Germline V gene lookup returns CDR1 SQVTM and CDR2 ANQGSEA. CDR3 size: 14 residues. The CDR3, as DNA: TGCAGCGTGGACTCCGGGACAGCCCCCTACGAGCAGTACTTC. Amino acid sequence: CSVDSGTAPYEQYF.

The chain recombines TRBV30 with TRBJ1-6, with TRBD1 matching over 9 bases. The ends lost 5 bases at V and 7 bases at J; junction bases unmatched: 6. The CDR3 totals 14 residues. In germline, CDR1 is GTSNPN, CDR2 SVGIG (reference sequence). The DNA of the CDR3 is TGTGCCTGGCGCCGAGGGACAGGGAATTCACCCCTCCACTTT. Translated, it gives CAWRRGTGNSPLHF.

The V gene is TRBV7-6, the J gene TRBJ2-3; TRBD2 aligns across 8 bases. Germline CDR1 reads SGHVS; CDR2 reads FNYEAQ. This CDR3 comprises 16 residues. With V trimmed by 4 bases and J by 4 bases, 10 bases remained unmatched. The CDR3 spells CASSSREGRLADTQYF. DNA of the CDR3: TGTGCCAGCAGCTCCCGGGAGGGTCGGTTAGCAGATACGCAGTATTTT.

This rearrangement joins TRBV5-5 to TRBJ1-5; 8 bases match TRBD1. The V gene end was trimmed by 5 bases and the J gene end by 0 bases; junction bases not matched to a gene: 4. The CDR3 loop spans 15 amino acids. Germline V gene sequence: CDR1 SGHKS, CDR2 YYEKEE (reference sequence). Written as DNA, the CDR3 is TGTGCCAGCAGTAGACAGGGGTATAGCAATCAGCCCCAGCATTTT. This gives the protein CASSRQGYSNQPQHF.

This clone was recorded once. V and J are TRBV19 and TRBJ1-1; TRBD1 aligns across 11 bases. The V and J ends lost 3 bases and 1 base, in that order; junction bases with no gene match: 4. The CDR3 runs 16 residues. Per the germline V gene, CDR1 is LNHDA and CDR2 is SQIVND (reference sequence). This chain's CDR3 is CASSMRTGGQNTEAFF. DNA for the CDR3: TGTGCCAGTAGTATGAGGACAGGGGGCCAGAACACTGAAGCTTTCTTT.

The chain carries TRBV9 and TRBJ1-6; D is undetermined. This CDR3 contains 13 residues. CDR1 SGDLS and CDR2 YYNGEE come from the germline V gene. Trimming removed 3 bases at V and 10 bases at J, with 11 bases between. CDR3 DNA sequence: TGTGCCAGCAGCGCACAAACCAGATCACCCCTCCACTTT. Translated, it gives CASSAQTRSPLHF.

This chain connects TRBV9 to TRBJ1-1, with 11 bases that match TRBD1. This CDR3 spans 15 amino acids. Germline CDR1 SGDLS, CDR2 YYNGEE. J gave up 4 bases and V 0 bases, and 2 bases lay outside the gene matches. The CDR3 bases are TGTGCCAGCAGCGTAGGGGACAGGGGGGCCACTGAAGCTTTCTTT. Translation: CASSVGDRGATEAFF.

The chain uses TRBV27 and TRBJ2-7, with TRBD1 matching 8 bases. The CDR3 is 12 amino acids. The ends lost 6 bases at V and 5 bases at J; junction bases unmatched: 3. CDR1 and CDR2 from the germline V gene are MNHEY and SMNVEV (reference sequence). The CDR3 coding sequence is TGTGCCAGCAGCTGGACAGGGAACGAGCAGTACTTC. It codes for CASSWTGNEQYF.